The next 9 T cell receptor beta chains were all read from a single sample in a study of T cell changes during pregnancy in multiple sclerosis. Libraries were prepared by immunoSEQ multiplex PCR; TCRdb keeps only in-frame clonotypes and omits some of them. This table has about 59,000 clones, just under 90% appearing once. The sample was peripheral blood from another person, used as feeder cells. The receptors stem from a human donor whose cells served as feeder cells for cultures in a pregnancy study.

The gene calls are TRBV2 and TRBJ2-7; possible D gene TRBD1, 6 bases. The CDR3 contains 13 residues. Germline V lookup: CDR1 SNHLY, CDR2 FYNNEI. Trimming shortened V by 6 bases and J by 0 bases, and 9 bases separated the two germline ends. The CDR3 coding sequence is TGTGCCAGCAGGGAGGACAGCTCCTACGAGCAGTACTTC. Its translation is CASREDSSYEQYF.

This clone has more than one count but fewer than ten. The genes are TRBV7-2 and TRBJ2-2; 10 nucleotides agree with TRBD2. The CDR3 covers 15 residues. CDR1 is SGHTA, CDR2 FQGNSA, per germline. The ends lost 4 bases at V and 1 base at J; junction bases unmatched: 0. The CDR3 DNA reads as TGTGCCAGCAGCTGGACTAGCGGGAACACCGGGGAGCTGTTTTTT. Translation gives CASSWTSGNTGELFF.

J is TRBJ2-2 and V is TRBV25-1, with D possibly being TRBD1 (6 bases). Trimming took off 4 bases at V and 7 bases at J, with 13 bases between the two ends. The CDR3 runs 14 residues. CDR1 and CDR2 from the germline V gene are MGHDK and SYGVNS. CDR3 coding DNA: TGTGCCAGCAGTGGTATTTTGGACAGCGGGGAGCTGTTTTTT. Amino acids: CASSGILDSGELFF.

The chain couples TRBV5-4 to TRBJ2-7, with 8 bases matching TRBD1. Germline trimming cut 4 bases from V and 0 bases from J; bases unmatched to any gene: 3. There are 14 residues in the CDR3. Germline lookup yields CDR1 SGHNT and CDR2 YYREEE (reference sequence). The CDR3 DNA is TGTGCCAGCAGCGAACAGGGGGTCTCCTACGAGCAGTACTTC. Translating it yields CASSEQGVSYEQYF.

The rearrangement joins TRBV7-3 to TRBJ1-1; the D gene is possibly TRBD1 (5 bases). The ends were cut back, 0 bases at V and 3 bases at J, with 17 bases in the middle. The CDR3 loop spans 17 amino acids. CDR1 and CDR2 (germline): SGHTA, FQGTGA. CDR3 coding DNA: TGTGCCAGCAGCTTAACGACCCCTTCCAGGGCGGACACTGAAGCTTTCTTT. Translating gives CASSLTTPSRADTEAFF.

The CDR3 DNA sequence: TGTGCCAGCAGCTCCACCGGGACGGTGGGCTACGAGCAGTACTTC. It yields the protein CASSSTGTVGYEQYF. The chain is built from TRBV5-4 and TRBJ2-7; either TRBD1 or TRBD2 may fit D (5 bases each). Per the germline V gene, CDR1 is SGHNT and CDR2 is YYREEE (reference sequence). The ends were cut back, 3 bases at V and 3 bases at J, with 16 bases in the middle. This CDR3 spans 15 amino acids.

The V gene is TRBV6-5, the J gene TRBJ1-1; tentative D call: TRBD1 (5 bases). Germline CDR1 and CDR2: MNHEY and SVGAGI. The CDR3 extends over 13 amino acids. V was clipped by 4 bases and J by 6 bases, with 12 bases between them. The CDR3 sequence is CASSFTGGAEAFF. As DNA, the CDR3 is TGTGCCAGCAGTTTTACCGGGGGAGCTGAAGCTTTCTTT.

The rearrangement uses TRBV11-2 and TRBJ1-1; D is ambiguous. From germline, CDR1 is SGHAT and CDR2 FQNNGV. The CDR3 totals 13 residues. Trimming removed 5 bases at V and 7 bases at J, with 14 bases between. The CDR3 reads CASSARQASEAFF. The CDR3 nucleotides are TGTGCCAGCAGCGCCCGGCAGGCCAGTGAAGCTTTCTTT.

The J gene is TRBJ1-5, the V gene TRBV5-5; D unclear. CDR3 length equals 13 residues. Per germline, CDR1 SGHKS and CDR2 YYEKEE (reference sequence). The ends were cut back, 0 bases at V and 6 bases at J, with 7 bases in the middle. The CDR3 DNA sequence: TGTGCCAGCAGCTTGGATGACTCTCAGCCCCAGCATTTT. Protein: CASSLDDSQPQHF.